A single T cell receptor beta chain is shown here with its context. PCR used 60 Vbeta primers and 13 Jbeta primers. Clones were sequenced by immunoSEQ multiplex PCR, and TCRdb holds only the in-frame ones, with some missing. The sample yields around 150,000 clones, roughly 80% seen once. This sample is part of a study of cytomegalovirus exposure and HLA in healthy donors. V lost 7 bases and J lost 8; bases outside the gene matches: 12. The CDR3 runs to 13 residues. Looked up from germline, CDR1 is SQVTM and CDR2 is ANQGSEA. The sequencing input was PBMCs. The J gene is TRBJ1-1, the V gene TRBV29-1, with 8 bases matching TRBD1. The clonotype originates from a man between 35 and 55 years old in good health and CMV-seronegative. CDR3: CSAQGQGGREAFF. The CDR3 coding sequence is TGCAGCGCGCAAGGACAGGGAGGGAGGGAAGCTTTCTTT.